The 17 T cell receptor beta chains given below trace back to one sample, sequenced in a study of response to subunit inactivated influenza vaccine. TCRdb called the RT-PCR reads again in MiXCR, with one record for every CDR3 protein. Of under 750,000 distinct CDR3 sequences in the sample, about 10% were seen once. Source: PBMCs from blood, taken on the day of vaccination. These receptors originate from a man in his fifties who received an inactivated influenza vaccine.

V and J are TRBV15 and TRBJ2-2; D is perhaps TRBD2 (5 bases). There are 13 residues in the CDR3. Germline loops: CDR1 LNHNV, CDR2 YYDKDF (reference sequence). Trimming pared 5 bases from V and 8 bases from J, leaving 12 bases between. CDR3 nucleotides: TGTGCCACCAGCCAAGTCGAGCGGGGGGAGCTGTTTTTT. It yields the protein CATSQVERGELFF.

This clonotype showed up many times. The CDR3 reads CASSITGTYEQYF. CDR3 in DNA: TGTGCCAGTAGTATCACAGGTACCTACGAGCAGTACTTC. The chain uses TRBV19 and TRBJ2-7; D is perhaps TRBD1 (5 bases). CDR1 and CDR2 from the germline V gene are LNHDA and SQIVND (reference sequence). This CDR3 contains 13 residues. Trimming pared 3 bases from V and 2 bases from J, leaving 8 bases between.

In this sample, this clonotype turned up many times. The chain has TRBV7-9 and TRBJ1-5; D uncertain. Deletions cut 5 bases from V and 5 bases from J, with 7 bases between. CDR1 is SEHNR and CDR2 is FQNEAQ in the germline V gene (reference sequence). This CDR3 is built from 12 residues. As DNA, the CDR3 is TGTGCCAGCAGCATCGGGGATCAGCCCCAGCATTTT. Protein: CASSIGDQPQHF.

This clonotype came up a few times. The chain uses TRBV7-2 and TRBJ2-2; 10 bases agree with TRBD2. Trimming took 2 bases from V and 4 from J; bases not matched to a gene: 4. CDR3 length: 16 residues. Germline V gene lookup returns CDR1 SGHTA and CDR2 FQGNSA. The CDR3 loop is CASSLSGRAGTGELFF. CDR3 in DNA: TGTGCCAGCAGCTTAAGCGGGAGGGCCGGCACCGGGGAGCTGTTTTTT.

This clonotype came up many times. The chain links TRBV5-1 to TRBJ2-1; D ambiguous. The CDR3 is 16 amino acids. Per germline, CDR1 SGHRS and CDR2 YFSETQ. The ends were cut back, 1 base at V and 0 bases at J, with 11 bases in the middle. In DNA, the CDR3 is TGCGCCAGCAGCTTGTACTCGGTAAGCTCCTACAATGAGCAGTTCTTC. Its translation is CASSLYSVSSYNEQFF.

This clonotype was observed a few times. The chain employs TRBV5-1 and TRBJ1-6; no reliable D call. CDR3 length: 17 amino acids. Germline V lookup: CDR1 SGHRS, CDR2 YFSETQ. Trimming pared 3 bases from V and 0 bases from J, leaving 13 bases between. CDR3 loop: CASSSGLGRSYNSPLHF. The CDR3, as DNA: TGCGCCAGCAGCTCAGGACTAGGGCGCTCCTATAATTCACCCCTCCACTTT.

V and J are TRBV5-5 and TRBJ1-1; 9 bases are a match to TRBD1. The CDR3 totals 15 residues. Germline V gene lookup returns CDR1 SGHKS and CDR2 YYEKEE (reference sequence). J gave up 4 bases and V 3 bases, and 7 bases lay outside the gene matches. CDR3 region: CASSWGTGRSTEAFF. CDR3 DNA sequence: TGTGCCAGCAGCTGGGGGACAGGGCGAAGCACTGAAGCTTTCTTT.

In its sample, this clonotype was seen a few times. V and J are TRBV2 and TRBJ1-3, with D tentatively TRBD1 (6 bases). V dropped 7 bases and J dropped 3 bases, with 25 bases sitting between them. This CDR3 is 18 amino acids long. Germline CDR1 is SNHLY and CDR2 is FYNNEI. The CDR3 loop reads CASIRDQQGGTNGNTIYF. CDR3 nucleotides: TGTGCCAGCATCCGGGACCAACAAGGGGGAACGAATGGAAACACCATATATTTT.

The genes are TRBV28 and TRBJ2-5; no clear D gene. The CDR3 is 10 residues long. Per germline, CDR1 MDHEN and CDR2 SYDVKM. For the CDR3, the DNA is TGTGTGGTATGGGGAGAGACCCAGTACTTC. It translates to CVVWGETQYF.

This clonotype showed up just once. This sequence may be a read error, since a much larger clone differs from it by one base. The J gene is TRBJ1-4, the V gene TRBV7-9; maybe TRBD1 (5 bases). Germline CDR1 is SEHNR and CDR2 is FQNEAQ (reference sequence). Trimming removed 5 bases from V and 5 bases from J, with 12 bases in between. The CDR3 covers 14 residues. The CDR3 sequence: CASSQRQLNEKLFF. In DNA, the CDR3 is TGTGCCAGCAGCCAGCGACAGCTAAATGAAAAACTGTTTTTT.

This clonotype came up a few times. The genes are TRBV9 and TRBJ1-6; D uncertain. Germline assignment: CDR1 SGDLS and CDR2 YYNGEE. The ends were cut back, 2 bases at V and 7 bases at J, with 13 bases in the middle. CDR3 length: 15 amino acids. CDR3 sequence reads: CASSVLEGRNSPLHF. The CDR3 DNA sequence: TGTGCCAGCAGCGTCCTCGAAGGTAGAAATTCACCCCTCCACTTT.

This clonotype was seen a few times. This rearrangement joins TRBV5-1 to TRBJ2-7, with 12 bases aligning to TRBD2. Germline values: CDR1 SGHRS, CDR2 YFSETQ. V lost 3 bases and J lost 6; bases outside the gene matches: 7. CDR3 length: 15 amino acids. CDR3 nucleotide sequence: TGCGCCAGCAGCTCCCTAGCGGGAGGGCCTGTCGAGCAGTACTTC. It encodes CASSSLAGGPVEQYF.

In this sample, this clonotype turned up many times. The chain combines TRBV6-1 with TRBJ2-7, with 7 bases lining up with TRBD2. Looked up from germline, CDR1 is MNHNS and CDR2 is SASEGT. Trimming removed 3 bases from V and 6 bases from J; junction bases left unmatched: 5. The length of the CDR3 is 13 residues. DNA of the CDR3: TGTGCCAGCAGTGAGCTATGGGGGGGCGAGCAGTACTTC. Protein sequence: CASSELWGGEQYF.

This clonotype appeared a few times. V gene TRBV20-1 combines with J gene TRBJ2-5; no reliable D call. V was clipped by 3 bases and J by 5 bases, with 19 bases between them. CDR1 is DFQATT, CDR2 SNEGSKA, per germline (reference sequence). The CDR3 consists of 15 residues. CDR3 nucleotides: TGCAGTGCTAGGAAGGCCGGCAGACCCCGGGAGACCCAGTACTTC. This translates into CSARKAGRPRETQYF.

This clonotype was picked up many times. This chain links TRBV9 with TRBJ2-2; no clear D. Trimming removed 5 bases at V and 4 bases at J, with 18 bases between. There are 16 residues in the CDR3. Germline CDR1 reads SGDLS; CDR2 reads YYNGEE. The CDR3, as DNA: TGTGCCAGCAGTTACCGACCTATGGATGGCACCGGGGAGCTGTTTTTT. Its protein is CASSYRPMDGTGELFF.

The genes are TRBV19 and TRBJ2-1, with no clear D. Germline V lookup: CDR1 LNHDA, CDR2 SQIVND (reference sequence). Trimming left V 4 bases short and J 0 bases short, with 16 bases between. This CDR3 region has 17 residues. CDR3 sequence (DNA): TGTGCCAGTAGTAACCTGGGTCGGATGGGCTCCTACAATGAGCAGTTCTTC. Amino acid sequence: CASSNLGRMGSYNEQFF. The variable domain in full, with the rest retrieved from reference TRBV19 and TRBJ2-1, is DGGITQSPKYLFRKEGQNVTLSCEQNLNHDAMYWYRQDPGQGLRLIYYSQIVNDFQKGDIAEGYSVSREKKESFPLTVTSAQKNPTAFYLCASSNLGRMGSYNEQFFGPGTRLTVL.

The chain uses TRBV5-1 and TRBJ2-2; 7 positions agree with TRBD1. CDR3 length: 17 residues. V gave up 4 bases and J gave up 2 bases; unmatched junction bases: 11. In germline, CDR1 is SGHRS, CDR2 YFSETQ. CDR3: CASSALPGTVNTGELFF. The CDR3 coding sequence is TGCGCCAGCAGCGCCCTTCCCGGGACAGTAAACACCGGGGAGCTGTTTTTT. Variable domain in full (rest from reference TRBV5-1 and TRBJ2-2): KAGVTQTPRYLIKTRGQQVTLSCSPISGHRSVSWYQQTPGQGLQFLFEYFSETQRNKGNFPGRFSGRQFSNSRSEMNVSTLELGDSALYLCASSALPGTVNTGELFFGEGSRLTVL.